This T cell receptor (beta chain) was sequenced for a study of T cells in tuberculosis. Overall study context: Blood was taken before or within 7 days of anti-tuberculosis therapy. The study's findings and limits: Using the GMM-specific repertoire gave about 86% accuracy versus roughly 68% with motifs.

Indicated time point: new active TB diagnosis, blood taken before or within 7 days of starting treatment. Positive smear microscopy and/or M. tuberculosis culture confirmed active disease. Sequencing used immunoSEQ multiplex PCR; TCRdb keeps in-frame clones, though not all of them. Of tens of thousands of clones in the sample, around 85% were seen once. CDR1 is MRHNA, CDR2 SNTAGT, per germline. The CDR3 is 12 amino acids. Trimming took off 2 bases at V and 8 bases at J, with 6 bases between the two ends. On this clone: The antigen is undetermined.

The TCR comes from an adult with tuberculosis. The chain recombines TRBV6-4 with TRBJ2-2; D may be TRBD2 (5 bases). The specimen was PBMCs, collected at tuberculosis diagnosis. This chain's CDR3 is CASSDREGELFF. Here the CDR3 DNA reads TGTGCCAGCAGTGACAGGGAGGGGGAGCTGTTTTTT.